What follows describes a single T cell receptor beta chain. This clonotype occurred a few times. The target of this receptor is not known. One base away there is no much larger clone; base qualities are not given. This specimen belongs to a study of T cells after yellow fever vaccination (dated by TCRdb to about 2019). Describing the broader study: Libraries from fractions with low cell numbers were prepared with the SMART-Seq v4 Ultra Low Input RNA kit. Blood was drawn at multiple timepoints before and after primary and secondary immunization, with bulk PBMC replicates and cell subsets isolated. The cohort comprised two healthy male donors, one aged 18 to 30 and one aged 30 to 39 years. To track T-cell clones before and after primary and booster YFV17D yellow fever vaccination, bulk TCR alpha and beta repertoires were sequenced longitudinally.

The full study reports these points: Because only a couple of donors were included in the study, the extent to which the findings can be generalized is limited. FACS-sorted repertoires could contain abundant contaminating clonotypes from the bulk population, so computational filtering was required. The secondary T-cell response was weaker than the primary response but faster, peaking on day 5 instead of day 15. After the booster, most of the clones that had expanded following primary vaccination were detected again (almost 98% of CD4 and around 90% of CD8), which suggests that memory was broadly maintained. A small share of clonotypes occurred in both CD4 and CD8 compartments, likely arising from convergent recombination.

TCR cDNA was synthesized by 5'RACE template switching, through which a universal primer site and unique molecular identifiers were introduced. Priming for cDNA synthesis came from both the TCR alpha and TCR beta constant segments. Library amplification involved two PCR steps, and the second step added sample barcodes and sequencing adapters. Sequencing of the libraries was done on either Illumina HiSeq 2500 (2x100 bp) or NovaSeq (2x150 bp). On the authors' methods: Reads were demultiplexed and collapsed into UMI consensus sequences with MIGEC, and V(D)J alignment was performed with MiXCR. Using edgeR on replicate PBMC samples, clonotypes were called vaccine-responding if FDR was below 0.01 and the log2 fold change was above 5 up to day 15. Each bulk clonotype was labeled CD4 or CD8 based on which sequenced repertoire, CD4 or CD8, contained the clonotype at higher abundance. Starting from the raw public reads, TCRdb applied fastp trimming at Q25, assembled clones with MiXCR and retained in-frame beta chains. Duplicate CDR3 protein sequences are folded into a single record with the most common DNA and genes. TCRdb, not the authors, supplied the V and J calls. This sample has about 580,000 distinct CDR3 sequences in its table, and less than 20% of those were observed once. The ten largest make up 15% to 20% of the sample.

The treatment or condition label, read with the paper, signifies: live attenuated yellow fever vaccine strain. Two biological replicates of bulk PBMCs were collected at each blood-draw timepoint. PBMCs were isolated from peripheral blood using a standard Ficoll-Paque protocol. TriZol was used to extract RNA from bulk PBMCs, from CD4 and CD8 fractions, and from dextramer-positive and dextramer-negative fractions. This receptor was taken from a man between 18 and 29 years old who received the YFV17D yellow fever vaccine. This specimen was PBMCs, taken 5 days after the first yellow fever vaccination.

The CDR3 protein: CASRLTGSGTGELFF. The base sequence is TGCGCCAGCAGGTTGACAGGGTCCGGCACCGGGGAGCTGTTTTTT. Recombination connected TRBV5-1 to TRBJ2-2; TRBD1 aligns with 7 central bases. The CDR1 and CDR2 encoded by the germline V gene are SGHRS and YFSETQ. Its CDR3 holds 15 amino acids, cysteine through phenylalanine. Just the 45-base CDR3 DNA is kept, in frame starting at base 1. The V end gives up 5 bases and the J end 4 bases, leaving 8 bases in the junction not matched to a gene. Outside the CDR3, residues come from the reference TRBV5-1 and TRBJ2-2 proteins, so the full variable domain is: KAGVTQTPRYLIKTRGQQVTLSCSPISGHRSVSWYQQTPGQGLQFLFEYFSETQRNKGNFPGRFSGRQFSNSRSEMNVSTLELGDSALYLCASRLTGSGTGELFFGEGSRLTVL.